These 15 T cell receptor beta chains share one sample of origin, sequenced in a study of blood T cell repertoires in COVID-19. Assay used: immunoSEQ multiplex PCR; TCRdb lists only in-frame clones, some missing. The table records more than 200,000 clones, around 82% of them present only once. Sequencing was performed on peripheral blood. These receptors came from a woman aged 80 or over with active or convalescent COVID-19.

This clone was seen a single time. The chain is built from TRBV30 and TRBJ1-2; 7 bases line up with TRBD1. With 4 bases clipped from V and 3 bases from J, the junction kept 11 bases outside the gene matches. Germline-derived CDR1 and CDR2 are GTSNPN and SVGIG (reference sequence). The CDR3 runs to 15 residues. CDR3 residues: CAWTEKGASYYGYTF. The CDR3 nucleotides are TGTGCCTGGACAGAAAAGGGGGCGAGCTACTATGGCTACACCTTC. Full variable domain (remainder filled in from reference TRBV30 and TRBJ1-2): SQTIHQWPATLVQPVGSPLSLECTVEGTSNPNLYWYRQAAGRGLQLLFYSVGIGQISSEVPQNLSASRPQDRQFILSSKKLLLSDSGFYLCAWTEKGASYYGYTFGSGTRLTVV.

This rearrangement joins TRBV19 to TRBJ1-2, with a weak D call TRBD1 (6 bases). This CDR3 spans 15 amino acids. Trimming removed 4 bases at V and 8 bases at J, with 20 bases between. The germline V gene encodes CDR1 LNHDA and CDR2 SQIVND (reference sequence). This CDR3 reads CASSTNGQTLEGYTF. The DNA for the CDR3 is TGTGCCAGTAGTACCAACGGACAGACGCTGGAGGGCTACACCTTC.

This clone was counted only a few times. This chain uses TRBV5-5 with TRBJ1-6; D gene uncertain. From germline, CDR1 is SGHKS and CDR2 YYEKEE (reference sequence). The CDR3 spans 16 residues. The V end was cut by 0 bases, the J end by 9 bases, with 16 bases between. The CDR3 DNA sequence: TGTGCCAGCAGCTTGGACCGGGCAGTGGGGAGTTCACCCCTCCACTTT. As protein: CASSLDRAVGSSPLHF.

The CDR3, as DNA: TGTGCCAGCGGACAGTCAAGCTCCTACAATGAGCAGTTCTTC. It codes for CASGQSSSYNEQFF. The V and J genes are TRBV2 and TRBJ2-1; TRBD1 is a possible D gene (6 bases). CDR1 and CDR2 (germline): SNHLY, FYNNEI. Trimming removed 8 bases at V and 0 bases at J, with 11 bases between. This CDR3 comprises 14 residues. The full variable domain, its missing parts supplied by reference TRBV2 and TRBJ2-1, is EPEVTQTPSHQVTQMGQEVILRCVPISNHLYFYWYRQILGQKVEFLVSFYNNEISEKSEIFDDQFSVERPDGSNFTLKIRSTKLEDSAMYFCASGQSSSYNEQFFGPGTRLTVL.

Regarding this clone: Other DNA sequences in the sample encode the same CDR3. This chain connects TRBV5-4 to TRBJ2-2; D is possibly TRBD1 (6 bases). CDR1 is SGHNT, CDR2 YYREEE, per germline (reference sequence). Trimming removed 2 bases from V and 4 bases from J, with 6 bases in between. CDR3 length equals 13 residues. The CDR3 DNA follows: TGTGCCAGCAGCTTACAGGGCACCGGGGAGCTGTTTTTT. The encoded protein is CASSLQGTGELFF. The variable domain in full, with the rest retrieved from reference TRBV5-4 and TRBJ2-2, is ETGVTQSPTHLIKTRGQQVTLRCSSQSGHNTVSWYQQALGQGPQFIFQYYREEENGRGNFPPRFSGLQFPNYSSELNVNALELDDSALYLCASSLQGTGELFFGEGSRLTVL.

The chain combines TRBV6-4 with TRBJ1-1, with unresolved D. The ends were cut back, 4 bases at V and 3 bases at J, with 9 bases in the middle. Germline assignment: CDR1 MRHNA and CDR2 SNTAGT. The CDR3 runs 13 residues. The CDR3 DNA reads as TGTGCCAGCAGTGCCGCGAGGGACACTGAAGCTTTCTTT. Protein sequence: CASSAARDTEAFF.

This sequence joins TRBV5-4 and TRBJ1-2; 8 bases are a match to TRBD1. Germline CDR1 SGHNT, CDR2 YYREEE (reference sequence). The CDR3 consists of 14 residues. V was clipped by 4 bases and J by 6 bases; unmatched bases: 8. CDR3 residues: CASSPPTGVNGYTF. The CDR3 DNA follows: TGTGCCAGCAGCCCCCCGACAGGGGTGAATGGCTACACCTTC.

The rearrangement links TRBV6-6 to TRBJ1-1; no firm D call. This CDR3 is built from 13 residues. Deletions cut 4 bases from V and 3 bases from J, with 9 bases between. Germline assignment: CDR1 MNHNY and CDR2 SVGAGI (reference sequence). The CDR3 is CASSFNSDTEAFF. CDR3 nucleotide sequence: TGTGCCAGCAGTTTCAATTCGGACACTGAAGCTTTCTTT.

The chain employs TRBV7-9 and TRBJ1-2, with D tentatively TRBD1 (5 bases). The germline V gene encodes CDR1 SEHNR and CDR2 FQNEAQ (reference sequence). V lost 0 bases to trimming and J lost 8 bases, with 13 bases between them. This CDR3 is built from 14 residues. As DNA, the CDR3 is TGTGCCAGCAGCTTAGCTTCGACCTGGGGCGGCTACACCTTC. This gives the protein CASSLASTWGGYTF.

In DNA, the CDR3 is TGTGCCAGCAGCTCGCGGCAGAACCCCGTGCCCCAGCATTTT. It translates to CASSSRQNPVPQHF. The chain joins TRBV6-2 or TRBV6-3 to TRBJ1-5; D is ambiguous. Trimming cost V 6 bases and J 9 bases, with 18 bases left between them. Germline loops: CDR1 MNHEY, CDR2 SVGEGT. This CDR3 contains 14 residues.

The chain links TRBV3-1 (or the pseudogene TRBV3-2) to TRBJ2-7, with TRBD2 identical over 13 bases. This CDR3 is built from 19 residues. The germline V gene encodes CDR1 LGHDT and CDR2 YNNKEL (reference sequence). V gave up 5 bases and J gave up 0 bases; unmatched junction bases: 13. The CDR3 spells CASSTKLGLAGLSSYEQYF. CDR3 sequence (DNA): TGTGCCAGCAGCACAAAATTGGGACTAGCGGGACTAAGCTCCTACGAGCAGTACTTC.

The rearrangement links TRBV20-1 to TRBJ1-5, with unresolved D. The V and J ends lost 3 bases and 9 bases respectively, with 21 bases between them. The germline V gene has CDR1 DFQATT and CDR2 SNEGSKA (reference sequence). The CDR3 is 15 amino acids. In DNA, the CDR3 is TGCAGTGCTAGTTGGGTTAGAGCAGGCGAAAGGCCCCAGCATTTT. It encodes CSASWVRAGERPQHF.

The rearrangement uses TRBV11-2 and TRBJ2-1, with D unclear. This CDR3 contains 13 residues. The V gene's germline CDR1 is SGHAT and CDR2 FQNNGV. V lost 8 bases to trimming and J lost 0 bases, with 8 bases between them. CDR3 loop: CASGDYSYNEQFF. For the CDR3, the DNA is TGTGCCAGCGGAGATTACTCCTACAATGAGCAGTTCTTC.

The J gene is TRBJ2-7, the V gene TRBV3-1 (or the pseudogene TRBV3-2), with TRBD1 matching over 7 bases. Trimming at V came to 1 base and at J to 0 bases, leaving 9 bases not matched to a gene. Germline CDR1 LGHDT, CDR2 YNNKEL (reference sequence). This CDR3 is 17 amino acids long. The DNA of the CDR3 is TGTGCCAGCAGCCAAGCCTCCCGACAGGGCCACTCCTACGAGCAGTACTTC. Its protein is CASSQASRQGHSYEQYF.

CDR3 nucleotides: TGTGCCAGCAGTGAAGTATGGGACACATACGAGCAGTACTTC. This translates into CASSEVWDTYEQYF. The V call is TRBV6-1, the J call TRBJ2-7, with D possibly matching TRBD1 (6 bases). CDR3 length equals 14 residues. Between the trimmed V and J ends, which lost 1 base and 4 bases, there was a span of 11 bases. In germline, CDR1 is MNHNS, CDR2 SASEGT.